One and the same sample provided the 30 T cell receptor beta chains below, sequenced in a study of T cells in Graves' hyperthyroidism and ophthalmopathy. There were TCR beta CDR3 regions amplified from RNA transcripts. HTBI primers drove first-round RT-PCR of the TCR CDR3. TCRdb itself ran the multiplex PCR reads through MiXCR, one entry per CDR3 protein. The repertoire holds roughly 740,000 distinct CDR3 sequences, with about a sixth as singletons. Sample: blood. These TCRs come from a man younger than 35 with Graves' hyperthyroidism.

The sample holds many counts of this clonotype. V usage is TRBV28 and J usage is TRBJ2-2, with 7 bases matching TRBD1. The V gene's germline CDR1 is MDHEN and CDR2 SYDVKM. The V gene end was trimmed by 7 bases and the J gene end by 6 bases; junction bases not matched to a gene: 14. This CDR3 is 16 amino acids long. The CDR3 DNA sequence: TGTGCCAGCACCTCAGGGGGATATGAGTTAGCCGGGGAGCTGTTTTTT. The encoded protein is CASTSGGYELAGELFF. The full variable domain, with the rest looked up from reference TRBV28 and TRBJ2-2, is DVKVTQSSRYLVKRTGEKVFLECVQDMDHENMFWYRQDPGLGLRLIYFSYDVKMKEKGDIPEGYSVSREKKERFSLILESASTNQTSMYLCASTSGGYELAGELFFGEGSRLTVL.

The V call is TRBV19, the J call TRBJ1-3; 7 bases are shared with TRBD1. Germline V gives CDR1 LNHDA, CDR2 SQIVND (reference sequence). The CDR3 length is 17 residues. With V trimmed by 4 bases and J by 0 bases, 9 bases remained unmatched. Written as DNA, the CDR3 is TGTGCCAGTAGTACAGGACAGGCAACGGTCTCTGGAAACACCATATATTTT. It translates to CASSTGQATVSGNTIYF.

The chain has TRBV5-1 and TRBJ1-6, with D perhaps TRBD1 (6 bases). The CDR3 spans 15 residues. CDR1 is SGHRS and CDR2 is YFSETQ in the germline V gene. V was cut by 5 bases and J by 7 bases, with 16 bases left in between. The CDR3 coding sequence is TGCGCCAGCAGTGTCGGAGCAGGGACAAATTCACCCCTCCACTTT. It encodes CASSVGAGTNSPLHF.

This clonotype was counted at least ten times. This sequence joins TRBV30 and TRBJ2-3, with D possibly called TRBD1 or TRBD2 (5 bases each). Germline V gives CDR1 GTSNPN, CDR2 SVGIG (reference sequence). The CDR3 extends over 16 amino acids. The ends were cut back, 2 bases at V and 1 base at J, with 16 bases in the middle. For the CDR3, the DNA is TGTGCCTGGAGTTTCCCCGGGGCGGTCCGCACAGATACGCAGTATTTT. Its protein product is CAWSFPGAVRTDTQYF. Full variable domain (missing parts from reference TRBV30 and TRBJ2-3): SQTIHQWPATLVQPVGSPLSLECTVEGTSNPNLYWYRQAAGRGLQLLFYSVGIGQISSEVPQNLSASRPQDRQFILSSKKLLLSDSGFYLCAWSFPGAVRTDTQYFGPGTRLTVL.

This clonotype came up a few times. J is TRBJ2-1 and V is TRBV12-3 or TRBV12-4, with D possibly being TRBD2 (5 bases). The length of the CDR3 is 15 residues. V lost 6 bases and J 4 bases, leaving 16 bases between the germline ends. CDR3 in DNA: TGTGCCAGCAGATCGACTCCCACGGGATACAATGAGCAGTTCTTC. Translated: CASRSTPTGYNEQFF.

This clonotype was counted ten times or more. The V call is TRBV18, the J call TRBJ2-7, with a possible D match to TRBD1 (6 bases). This CDR3 contains 13 residues. In germline, CDR1 is KGHSH, CDR2 LQKENI. V was cut by 6 bases and J by 5 bases, with 14 bases left in between. CDR3 nucleotide sequence: TGTGCCAGCTCCACCCTCAGGGGTCACGAGCAGTACTTC. It yields the protein CASSTLRGHEQYF.

This clonotype was seen ten or more times. The chain joins TRBV20-1 to TRBJ2-1, with 11 bases lining up with TRBD2. The junction had 4 bases not matched to a gene; V was cut back by 3 bases and J by 6 bases. Germline CDR1 is DFQATT and CDR2 is SNEGSKA (reference sequence). The CDR3 has 14 amino acids. CDR3 nucleotides: TGCAGTGCTAGTCGTGGGACTAGCGGCAATGAGCAGTTCTTC. The encoded protein is CSASRGTSGNEQFF.

In this sample, this clonotype turned up many times. The rearrangement links TRBV11-2 to TRBJ2-7, with a possible D match to TRBD2 (5 bases). The V end lost 1 base, the J end lost 0 bases, and 7 bases lay between the germline ends. In germline, CDR1 is SGHAT, CDR2 FQNNGV. The CDR3 sequence is 14 residues long. This CDR3 reads CASSLGGPSYEQYF. CDR3 DNA sequence: TGTGCCAGCAGCTTAGGAGGGCCCTCCTACGAGCAGTACTTC.

The chain is built from TRBV28 and TRBJ1-2; TRBD1 might be the D (5 bases). The CDR3 covers 14 residues. V was trimmed by 1 base and J by 8 bases, leaving 14 bases between them. Per the germline V gene, CDR1 is MDHEN and CDR2 is SYDVKM. The chain's CDR3 is CASSLLTDSGGYTF. CDR3 nucleotides: TGTGCCAGCAGTTTATTGACAGACTCTGGGGGCTACACCTTC.

The sample holds a few counts of this clonotype. It may be a read error: a sequence one base away is much more abundant. V is TRBV28 and J is TRBJ2-7, with D possibly TRBD1 on 6 matching bases. V was clipped by 7 bases and J by 4 bases, with 23 bases between them. The germline V gene encodes CDR1 MDHEN and CDR2 SYDVKM. The CDR3 extends over 16 amino acids. CDR3 in amino acids: CASTGYRDKGPYEQYF. As DNA, the CDR3 is TGTGCCAGCACAGGGTACCGGGACAAGGGGCCGTACGAGCAGTACTTC.

This clonotype was recorded at least ten times. The chain recombines TRBV3-1 with TRBJ2-7, with D possibly called TRBD1 or TRBD2 (5 bases each). CDR1 and CDR2 from the germline V gene are LGHDT and YNNKEL (reference sequence). The CDR3 spans 14 residues. Between the trimmed V and J ends, which lost 1 base and 7 bases, there was a span of 14 bases. The CDR3 DNA sequence: TGTGCCAGCAGCCAAGGGCAATTGAGGGGTGAGCAGTACTTC. Its translation is CASSQGQLRGEQYF.

The chain joins TRBV30 to TRBJ2-1, with D perhaps matching TRBD1 (5 bases). V shed 2 bases and J shed 12 bases, with 17 bases lying between them. CDR3 length: 13 residues. Germline values: CDR1 GTSNPN, CDR2 SVGIG (reference sequence). CDR3 bases: TGTGCCTGGAGTAAGCAGGGCCCTCTCGGGCAGTTCTTC. Protein: CAWSKQGPLGQFF.

The chain carries TRBV29-1 and TRBJ1-6; D not resolved. The CDR3 spans 14 residues. The ends were cut back, 2 bases at V and 0 bases at J, with 5 bases in the middle. Germline CDR1 SQVTM, CDR2 ANQGSEA. The DNA of the CDR3 is TGCAGCGTTGAACCGAGCTCCTATAATTCACCCCTCCACTTT. Amino acids: CSVEPSSYNSPLHF.

This clonotype was found a few times. The chain employs TRBV2 and TRBJ1-4; D is possibly TRBD1 (5 bases). Per the germline V gene, CDR1 is SNHLY and CDR2 is FYNNEI. V was pared by 10 bases and J by 8 bases, with 14 bases between. CDR3 length: 12 residues. CDR3 DNA: TGTGCCATCCAGTCCCGGGGGGAAAAACTGTTTTTT. Residues: CAIQSRGEKLFF.

The CDR3 DNA is TGTGCCAGTAGTATGGTGGGTTTAAACTATGGCTACACCTTC. This gives the protein CASSMVGLNYGYTF. V gene TRBV19 combines with J gene TRBJ1-2; D remains ambiguous. CDR1 LNHDA and CDR2 SQIVND come from the germline V gene (reference sequence). This CDR3 is 14 amino acids long. V was clipped by 3 bases and J by 2 bases, with 10 bases between them.

The sample holds many counts of this clonotype. The chain uses TRBV7-3 and TRBJ2-6; D not resolved. The CDR3 has 13 amino acids. V lost 5 bases, J lost 6 bases, and 8 bases lay in between. Germline lookup yields CDR1 SGHTA and CDR2 FQGTGA. CDR3 bases: TGTGCCAGCAGCCCGCCAAAGGCCAACGTCCTGACTTTC. Its protein is CASSPPKANVLTF.

This clonotype was recorded at least ten times. The chain couples TRBV28 to TRBJ2-7, with D possibly matching TRBD1 (5 bases). Germline CDR1 and CDR2: MDHEN and SYDVKM. V was shortened by 4 bases and J by 1 base, with 8 bases between the two germline ends. The CDR3 has 13 amino acids. For the CDR3, the DNA is TGTGCCAGCAGTTCAGGGCATTCCTACGAGCAGTACTTC. It encodes CASSSGHSYEQYF.

This clonotype was recorded a few times. The chain recombines TRBV27 with TRBJ2-7; 9 nucleotides line up with TRBD1. Germline values: CDR1 MNHEY, CDR2 SMNVEV (reference sequence). Trimming removed 5 bases from V and 5 bases from J; junction bases left unmatched: 7. The CDR3 consists of 14 residues. The CDR3 DNA follows: TGTGCCAGCAGTCTGAGACAGGGGGGCCACGAGCAGTACTTC. Translation gives CASSLRQGGHEQYF.

The genes are TRBV19 and TRBJ2-2, with a possible D match to TRBD2 (6 bases). The germline V gene encodes CDR1 LNHDA and CDR2 SQIVND (reference sequence). With 7 bases removed from V and 3 bases from J, the gap between germline ends came to 12 bases. The length of the CDR3 is 14 residues. The CDR3 loop is CASIRDSHTGELFF. The DNA of the CDR3 is TGTGCCAGTATCCGGGACTCCCACACCGGGGAGCTGTTTTTT. The variable domain in full, with the rest retrieved from reference TRBV19 and TRBJ2-2, is DGGITQSPKYLFRKEGQNVTLSCEQNLNHDAMYWYRQDPGQGLRLIYYSQIVNDFQKGDIAEGYSVSREKKESFPLTVTSAQKNPTAFYLCASIRDSHTGELFFGEGSRLTVL.

This clonotype was seen repeatedly, ten times or more. The V gene is TRBV11-2, the J gene TRBJ2-1; D call uncertain. V lost 3 bases to trimming and J lost 10 bases, with 7 bases between them. Germline CDR1 SGHAT, CDR2 FQNNGV. The CDR3 is made up of 11 amino acids. In DNA form, the CDR3 reads TGTGCCAGCAGCTTTACGGGCGAGCAGTTCTTC. Amino acids: CASSFTGEQFF.

The CDR3 DNA sequence: TGTGCCAGCAGTTTACTGAGTGGGGGCACAGATACGCAGTATTTT. It is translated as CASSLLSGGTDTQYF. V usage is TRBV27 and J usage is TRBJ2-3; D is undetermined. The germline V and J ends were trimmed by 2 bases and 1 base, with 10 bases remaining between them. Germline CDR1 is MNHEY and CDR2 is SMNVEV (reference sequence). The CDR3 is 15 residues long.

Notes on this clonotype: This may be a read error, as it is one base from a much larger clone. V usage is TRBV6-2 or TRBV6-3 and J usage is TRBJ1-2; possible D gene TRBD1, 5 bases. The CDR3 is made up of 14 amino acids. Between the trimmed V and J ends, which lost 6 bases and 4 bases, there was a span of 15 bases. Germline lookup yields CDR1 MNHEY and CDR2 SVGEGT. The CDR3 nucleotides are TGTGCCAGCAGACTCCCGGGACCCCCCTATGGCTACACCTTC. It encodes CASRLPGPPYGYTF.

This clonotype appeared many times. This sequence joins TRBV29-1 and TRBJ2-7; the match to TRBD1 covers 11 bases. J gave up 0 bases and V 6 bases, and 4 bases lay outside the gene matches. This CDR3 has 14 amino acids. Germline loops: CDR1 SQVTM, CDR2 ANQGSEA. CDR3 DNA: TGCAGCGTCCCTGGGACAGGGGGCTCCTACGAGCAGTACTTC. Translated: CSVPGTGGSYEQYF.

The table lists this clonotype with a few counts. The V gene is TRBV5-1, the J gene TRBJ2-3, with D tentatively TRBD1 or TRBD2 (5 bases each). Germline lookup yields CDR1 SGHRS and CDR2 YFSETQ. The CDR3 covers 14 residues. The V end was cut by 9 bases, the J end by 0 bases, with 14 bases between. For the CDR3, the DNA is TGCGCCACTCGCGTGGGGGTTAGCACAGATACGCAGTATTTT. It is translated as CATRVGVSTDTQYF.

This clonotype has more than one count but fewer than ten. This chain joins TRBV3-1 and TRBJ2-7; the match to TRBD1 covers 7 bases. Germline V CDR1 and CDR2: LGHDT, YNNKEL (reference sequence). V shed 2 bases and J 1 base; nucleotides not matched to a gene: 5. This CDR3 is 15 amino acids long. CDR3 DNA: TGTGCCAGCAGCCAATTCCGGGACAGATCCTACGAGCAGTACTTC. It is translated as CASSQFRDRSYEQYF.

This clonotype was detected a few times. The rearrangement joins TRBV4-3 to TRBJ1-4; the D is unclear. The germline gives CDR1 LGHNA, CDR2 YSLEER. V shed 3 bases and J shed 5 bases, with 22 bases lying between them. The length of the CDR3 is 18 residues. CDR3 bases: TGCGCCAGCAGCCATTCTCTGGCAGGTCAGCGGGGAAATGAAAAACTGTTTTTT. It translates to CASSHSLAGQRGNEKLFF.

Concerning this clonotype: Relative to the germline gene, one junction end is altered; a read error may explain this. The chain combines TRBV19 with TRBJ2-5; a weak D match, TRBD1 (6 bases). The CDR3 extends over 14 amino acids. Germline CDR1 reads LNHDA; CDR2 reads SQIVND (reference sequence). The CDR3 spells CAGSISDSRETQYF. The CDR3 region has the DNA TGTGCCGGTAGTATCTCGGACAGTCGGGAGACCCAGTACTTC.

V is TRBV7-9 and J is TRBJ2-7, with D perhaps TRBD2 (6 bases). CDR3 length: 15 residues. Germline assignment: CDR1 SEHNR and CDR2 FQNEAQ (reference sequence). V lost 3 bases and J 9 bases, leaving 21 bases between the germline ends. The CDR3 DNA sequence: TGTGCCAGCAGCTTCAGACGGGCGCGGGGAGAGGTGCAGTACTTC. Its protein is CASSFRRARGEVQYF. Drawing the rest from reference TRBV7-9 and TRBJ2-7, the complete variable domain is DTGVSQNPRHKITKRGQNVTFRCDPISEHNRLYWYRQTLGQGPEFLTYFQNEAQLEKSRLLSDRFSAERPKGSFSTLEIQRTEQGDSAMYLCASSFRRARGEVQYFGPGTRLTVT.

The chain joins TRBV28 to TRBJ2-7; D may be TRBD2 (6 bases). The V and J ends lost 4 bases and 2 bases respectively, with 12 bases between them. The CDR3 loop spans 14 amino acids. Germline-derived CDR1 and CDR2 are MDHEN and SYDVKM. The CDR3 protein is CASSSALAPYEQYF. The CDR3 DNA reads TGTGCCAGCAGTTCCGCCCTAGCGCCCTACGAGCAGTACTTC.

This clonotype occurred many times. This chain connects TRBV20-1 to TRBJ1-1, with D maybe TRBD1 (5 bases). Germline loops: CDR1 DFQATT, CDR2 SNEGSKA (reference sequence). V was trimmed by 0 bases and J by 4 bases, leaving 21 bases between them. The CDR3 covers 17 residues. CDR3 amino acids: CSARDLWGRGGGTEAFF. The CDR3 nucleotides are TGCAGTGCTAGAGATTTATGGGGCCGCGGGGGGGGCACTGAAGCTTTCTTT.